The 15 T cell receptor beta chains below were found in one sample sequenced in a study of PD-1 blockade in classical Hodgkin lymphoma. Each patient relapsed following autologous stem cell transplantation, and prior brentuximab vedotin exposure differed. Sequencing used immunoSEQ multiplex PCR; TCRdb keeps in-frame clones, though not all of them. The sample lists about 13,000 clones, around 87% occurring once. Sequenced material: peripheral blood mononuclear cells (PBMCs), taken at baseline. These receptors all stem from a human donor with classical Hodgkin lymphoma.

This rearrangement joins TRBV28 to TRBJ2-3, with D possibly called TRBD1 or TRBD2 (6 bases each). V was shortened by 5 bases and J by 5 bases, with 17 bases between the two germline ends. Germline-derived CDR1 and CDR2 are MDHEN and SYDVKM. The CDR3 covers 15 residues. Here the CDR3 reads CASSRPGHGGDTQYF. CDR3 DNA: TGTGCCAGCAGTCGACCGGGACACGGGGGAGATACGCAGTATTTT.

J is TRBJ1-4 and V is TRBV11-2; D ambiguous. Trimming removed 1 base at V and 4 bases at J, with 10 bases between. The CDR3 loop spans 15 amino acids. Germline V gene data show CDR1 as SGHAT and CDR2 as FQNNGV. The CDR3 DNA reads as TGTGCCAGCAGCTTAGGGTTTGGGCTTAATGAAAAACTGTTTTTT. Protein product: CASSLGFGLNEKLFF. Variable domain in full (rest from reference TRBV11-2 and TRBJ1-4): EAGVAQSPRYKIIEKRQSVAFWCNPISGHATLYWYQQILGQGPKLLIQFQNNGVVDDSQLPKDRFSAERLKGVDSTLKIQPAKLEDSAVYLCASSLGFGLNEKLFFGSGTQLSVL.

This rearrangement joins TRBV5-1 to TRBJ2-1, with TRBD2 identical over 14 bases. The CDR3 covers 23 residues. From germline, CDR1 is SGHRS and CDR2 YFSETQ. The J segment lost 0 bases and the V segment lost 4 bases, leaving 21 bases of the junction unmatched. CDR3 in DNA: TGCGCCAGCAGCCATAGGGACTCTCCGGGACTAGCGGGAGACCCTACCTCCTACAATGAGCAGTTCTTC. It yields the protein CASSHRDSPGLAGDPTSYNEQFF.

The chain has TRBV7-9 and TRBJ1-1, with 11 bases matching TRBD1. The CDR3 covers 14 residues. Germline CDR1 and CDR2: SEHNR and FQNEAQ (reference sequence). After removal of 4 bases from V and 3 bases from J, the junction contained 1 base not matched to a gene. The CDR3 spells CASSWGQGDTEAFF. The CDR3, as DNA: TGTGCCAGCAGCTGGGGACAGGGGGACACTGAAGCTTTCTTT.

The chain couples TRBV6-6 to TRBJ1-5; unclear D gene. CDR1 and CDR2 from the germline V gene are MNHNY and SVGAGI (reference sequence). Deletions cut 8 bases from V and 3 bases from J, with 8 bases between. The CDR3 consists of 12 residues. The CDR3: CASESFNQPQHF. The CDR3 DNA follows: TGTGCCAGCGAGAGTTTCAATCAGCCCCAGCATTTT.

The chain employs TRBV7-9 and TRBJ2-3, with TRBD2 matching 8 bases. CDR1 SEHNR and CDR2 FQNEAQ come from the germline V gene (reference sequence). The CDR3 length is 15 residues. The V segment lost 5 bases and the J segment 2 bases; nucleotides outside the gene matches: 6. The CDR3 sequence is CASSDGRADTDTQYF. As DNA, the CDR3 is TGTGCCAGCAGCGACGGGAGGGCTGACACAGATACGCAGTATTTT.

The chain couples TRBV19 to TRBJ1-6; 7 bases are shared with TRBD1. There are 16 residues in the CDR3. Germline V gene data show CDR1 as LNHDA and CDR2 as SQIVND (reference sequence). J was trimmed by 7 bases and V by 0 bases; bases with no gene match: 6. CDR3 in DNA: TGTGCCAGTAGTATAGATGAGGGGGCGCACAATTCACCCCTCCACTTT. The encoded protein is CASSIDEGAHNSPLHF.

CDR3 DNA sequence: TGTGCCTGGGCCTCCAGGGGCCATAACTATGGCTACACCTTC. Its protein product is CAWASRGHNYGYTF. The rearrangement links TRBV30 to TRBJ1-2, with D tentatively TRBD1 (6 bases). V lost 5 bases and J 1 base, leaving 14 bases between the germline ends. The length of the CDR3 is 14 residues. Germline values: CDR1 GTSNPN, CDR2 SVGIG (reference sequence).

This rearrangement joins TRBV7-9 to TRBJ2-3; D assignment may be TRBD1 or TRBD2 (5 bases each). The CDR3 sequence is 17 residues long. V was shortened by 4 bases and J by 4 bases, with 21 bases between the two germline ends. CDR1 and CDR2 (germline): SEHNR, FQNEAQ (reference sequence). For the CDR3, the DNA is TGTGCCAGCAGCTCCGGATCCACTAGACTGGGGGCAGATACGCAGTATTTT. Translated, it gives CASSSGSTRLGADTQYF.

V is TRBV29-1 and J is TRBJ2-2, with 7 bases identical to TRBD1. Germline V gives CDR1 SQVTM, CDR2 ANQGSEA. Unmatched junction bases numbered 2, after V lost 3 bases and J lost 1 base. CDR3 length: 14 residues. CDR3 amino acids: CSVDRTGNTGELFF. The CDR3, as DNA: TGCAGCGTTGATAGGACAGGGAACACCGGGGAGCTGTTTTTT.

This clone has a handful of counts. The chain links TRBV6-5 to TRBJ1-1, with 10 nucleotides matching TRBD1. There are 15 residues in the CDR3. After removal of 6 bases from V and 5 bases from J, the junction contained 9 bases not matched to a gene. Germline V gene data show CDR1 as MNHEY and CDR2 as SVGAGI. CDR3 sequence (DNA): TGTGCCAGCAGCTATAGACAGGGGGCGAGGACTGAAGCTTTCTTT. This gives the protein CASSYRQGARTEAFF.

By share of the sample, this clone is large (0.1 to 1%). The genes are TRBV27 and TRBJ1-1; no reliable D call. The CDR3 covers 11 residues. Germline CDR1 reads MNHEY; CDR2 reads SMNVEV (reference sequence). The V end lost 4 bases, the J end lost 7 bases, and 7 bases lay between the germline ends. The CDR3 reads CASSSSSEAFF. The DNA of the CDR3 is TGTGCCAGCAGTTCCTCTAGTGAAGCTTTCTTT.

This clone has a single count. This chain joins TRBV5-6 and TRBJ2-5; D not resolved. CDR3 length equals 15 residues. With 7 bases removed from V and 0 bases from J, the gap between germline ends came to 16 bases. CDR1 and CDR2 from the germline V gene are SGHDT and YYEEEE. This chain's CDR3 is CASCWAQGYQETQYF. The CDR3 region has the DNA TGTGCCAGCTGCTGGGCACAAGGGTACCAAGAGACCCAGTACTTC. Full variable domain (missing parts from reference TRBV5-6 and TRBJ2-5): DAGVTQSPTHLIKTRGQQVTLRCSPKSGHDTVSWYQQALGQGPQFIFQYYEEEERQRGNFPDRFSGHQFPNYSSELNVNALLLGDSALYLCASCWAQGYQETQYFGPGTRLLVL.

This clone appeared once. The chain has TRBV28 and TRBJ2-7; perhaps TRBD2 as D (6 bases). Germline CDR1 and CDR2: MDHEN and SYDVKM. CDR3 size: 12 residues. Trimming stripped 6 bases from V and 0 bases from J, with 6 bases between. CDR3 protein: CASSGSSYEQYF. The CDR3 DNA reads as TGTGCCAGCAGCGGGAGCTCCTACGAGCAGTACTTC.

The rearrangement links TRBV21-1 to TRBJ2-2; the table's D call, TRBD2, was not checked against the DNA. TRBV21-1 is assigned pseudogene status. The CDR3 has 18 amino acids. CDR3 bases: TGTGCCAGCAGCCAAGAGCAACTAGCGGGGGAGAACACCGGGGAGCTGTTTTTT. It translates to CASSQEQLAGENTGELFF.